The 13 T cell receptor beta chains listed next were all sequenced from one sample in a study of blood T cell repertoires in COVID-19. The method was immunoSEQ multiplex PCR; TCRdb's version includes in-frame clones alone and lacks a portion of them. The sample gives around 340,000 clones, 86% of which show up once; roughly 4.2% is in the top ten. Sequencing was done on a sample of PBMCs or T cells enriched from blood (not recorded which). These receptors were obtained from a woman between 40 and 55 years old with acute COVID-19.

The chain recombines TRBV7-2 with TRBJ1-1, with D possibly TRBD1 on 6 matching bases. The V gene lost 4 bases and the J gene lost 1 base, with 19 bases spanning the gap. The CDR3 is 17 amino acids. From germline, CDR1 is SGHTA and CDR2 FQGNSA. The CDR3 sequence: CASSYLVGGARNTEAFF. The CDR3 nucleotides are TGTGCCAGCAGCTACTTGGTAGGGGGGGCGCGGAACACTGAAGCTTTCTTT.

This chain joins TRBV20-1 and TRBJ2-1; 7 bases line up with TRBD2. CDR3 length: 10 amino acids. V lost 4 bases and J lost 15; bases outside the gene matches: 6. Germline CDR1 DFQATT, CDR2 SNEGSKA (reference sequence). The CDR3 here is CSAIRDYPFF. In DNA form, the CDR3 reads TGCAGTGCTATCCGGGACTACCCGTTCTTC.

The DNA of the CDR3 is TGTGCCAGCAGCCTATCAGGTATCCTCAGCCACGAGCAGTACTTC. Encoded protein: CASSLSGILSHEQYF. This chain joins TRBV11-3 and TRBJ2-7, with D unclear. Germline CDR1 is SGHNT and CDR2 is YENEEA. The V end was cut by 5 bases, the J end by 5 bases, with 19 bases between. This CDR3 region has 15 residues. Complete variable domain (other parts from reference TRBV11-3 and TRBJ2-7): EAGVVQSPRYKIIEKKQPVAFWCNPISGHNTLYWYLQNLGQGPELLIRYENEEAVDDSQLPKDRFSAERLKGVDSTLKIQPAELGDSAVYLCASSLSGILSHEQYFGPGTRLTVT.

The genes are TRBV4-1 and TRBJ2-7, with a tentative D call TRBD2 (6 bases). Trimming took off 1 base at V and 10 bases at J, with 17 bases between the two ends. The CDR3 is made up of 14 amino acids. Germline CDR1 reads MGHRA; CDR2 reads YSYEKL. The CDR3 region is CASSQAGPSGDQYF. The CDR3 bases are TGCGCCAGCAGCCAAGCCGGCCCTTCGGGGGATCAGTACTTC.

This rearrangement joins TRBV7-5 to TRBJ1-2; the D segment call TRBD1 is taken from the table without a DNA check. TRBV7-5 is given as a pseudogene. CDR3 size: 12 residues. The CDR3 nucleotides read TGTGCCAGAAGCCGGGACAGCTATGGCTACACCTTC. Translating gives CARSRDSYGYTF.

This clone was detected only once. This rearrangement joins TRBV5-1 to TRBJ2-7; 12 positions match TRBD1. Germline values: CDR1 SGHRS, CDR2 YFSETQ. With V trimmed by 4 bases and J by 4 bases, 6 bases remained unmatched. There are 15 residues in the CDR3. Here the CDR3 reads CASSTGTGGTYEQYF. The CDR3 DNA reads as TGCGCCAGCAGCACCGGGACAGGGGGCACTTACGAGCAGTACTTC.

The rearrangement uses TRBV6-6 and TRBJ2-7, with 7 bases identical to TRBD1. Germline V lookup: CDR1 MNHNY, CDR2 SVGAGI (reference sequence). The V segment lost 1 base and the J segment 3 bases; nucleotides outside the gene matches: 6. This CDR3 contains 15 residues. In DNA form, the CDR3 reads TGTGCCAGCAGTTACTTGGGGACAGCTATCTACGAGCAGTACTTC. It yields the protein CASSYLGTAIYEQYF.

The sample holds one count of this clone. The J gene is TRBJ1-3, the V gene TRBV27; the D gene is possibly TRBD1 (6 bases). Germline assignment: CDR1 MNHEY and CDR2 SMNVEV (reference sequence). The V gene lost 3 bases and the J gene lost 4 bases, with 13 bases spanning the gap. This CDR3 spans 15 amino acids. CDR3 nucleotide sequence: TGTGCCAGCAGTTTGACAGGTTCAAGGGGAAACACCATATATTTT. Residues: CASSLTGSRGNTIYF.

The rearrangement uses TRBV2 and TRBJ2-1, with D perhaps matching TRBD2 (5 bases). The CDR3 contains 14 residues. The V end was cut by 3 bases, the J end by 7 bases, with 13 bases between. CDR1 and CDR2 from the germline V gene are SNHLY and FYNNEI. The DNA of the CDR3 is TGTGCCAGCAGTGATGTATTAGCGTTTAATGAGCAGTTCTTC. This codes for CASSDVLAFNEQFF.

The chain links TRBV27 to TRBJ2-2; 7 bases align to TRBD1. The CDR3 consists of 15 residues. With 5 bases clipped from V and 2 bases from J, the junction kept 5 bases outside the gene matches. Per germline, CDR1 MNHEY and CDR2 SMNVEV (reference sequence). The CDR3: CASSRDRGNTGELFF. CDR3 coding DNA: TGTGCCAGCAGTCGGGACAGAGGAAACACCGGGGAGCTGTTTTTT.

This clone was recorded only once. The chain carries TRBV19 and TRBJ1-4, with a possible D match to TRBD1 (6 bases). Deletions cut 5 bases from V and 0 bases from J, with 13 bases between. The CDR3 spans 16 residues. The V gene's germline CDR1 is LNHDA and CDR2 SQIVND (reference sequence). The CDR3 is CASSPAQGSTNEKLFF. The CDR3 DNA is TGTGCCAGTAGTCCAGCGCAGGGGTCAACTAATGAAAAACTGTTTTTT.

The rearrangement joins TRBV28 to TRBJ2-7; 7 bases match TRBD1. CDR1 is MDHEN, CDR2 SYDVKM, per germline. CDR3 length equals 14 residues. V gave up 4 bases and J gave up 3 bases; unmatched junction bases: 6. CDR3 sequence (DNA): TGTGCCAGCAGTTCAACAGGGGCCTTCTACGAGCAGTACTTC. This sequence encodes CASSSTGAFYEQYF. The entire variable domain, with the rest obtained from reference TRBV28 and TRBJ2-7, is as follows: DVKVTQSSRYLVKRTGEKVFLECVQDMDHENMFWYRQDPGLGLRLIYFSYDVKMKEKGDIPEGYSVSREKKERFSLILESASTNQTSMYLCASSSTGAFYEQYFGPGTRLTVT.

The chain uses TRBV28 and TRBJ1-5; 8 nucleotides agree with TRBD1. Germline V CDR1 and CDR2: MDHEN, SYDVKM. This CDR3 has 20 residues. V shed 3 bases, J shed 1 base, and the junction held 17 bases outside the gene matches. The CDR3 protein is CASSFLIIGQGQWSNQPQHF. CDR3 DNA: TGTGCCAGCAGTTTCCTTATAATCGGACAGGGTCAGTGGAGCAATCAGCCCCAGCATTTT.